This TCR beta chain was sequenced for a study of blood T cell repertoires in COVID-19. Authors' data handling: Amplification of reference gene primers provided the estimated nucleated cell counts. Profiled with immunoSEQ multiplex PCR; TCRdb holds only in-frame clones, not every one. V and J calls and clone size are as listed in that table; D and trimming were resolved from the DNA. The sample holds more than 70,000 clones; roughly 80% are singletons and the top ten take about 35%. The sequence derives from a woman aged 65 to 85 with acute or convalescent COVID-19. What was sequenced was peripheral blood.

CDR3 DNA: TGTGCCAGCAGTGTCATGGGACTAGAAAACGAGCAGTACTTC. This sequence encodes CASSVMGLENEQYF. The rearrangement links TRBV2 to TRBJ2-7; TRBD2 matches at 8 bases. The CDR3 contains 14 residues. Germline V gives CDR1 SNHLY, CDR2 FYNNEI. V was pared by 4 bases and J by 5 bases, with 7 bases of the junction left unmatched. The full variable domain, rest sourced from reference TRBV2 and TRBJ2-7, is EPEVTQTPSHQVTQMGQEVILRCVPISNHLYFYWYRQILGQKVEFLVSFYNNEISEKSEIFDDQFSVERPDGSNFTLKIRSTKLEDSAMYFCASSVMGLENEQYFGPGTRLTVT.